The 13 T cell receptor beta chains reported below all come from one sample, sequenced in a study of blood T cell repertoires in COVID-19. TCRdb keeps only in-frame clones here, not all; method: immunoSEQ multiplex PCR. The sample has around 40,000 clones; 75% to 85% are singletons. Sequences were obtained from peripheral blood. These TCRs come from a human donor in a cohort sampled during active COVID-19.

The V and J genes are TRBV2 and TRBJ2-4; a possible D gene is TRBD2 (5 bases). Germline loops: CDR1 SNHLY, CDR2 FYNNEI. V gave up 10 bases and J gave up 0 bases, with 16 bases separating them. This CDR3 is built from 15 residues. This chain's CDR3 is CATAYSGLAKNIQYF. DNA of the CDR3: TGTGCCACAGCGTATTCTGGACTAGCCAAAAACATTCAGTACTTC.

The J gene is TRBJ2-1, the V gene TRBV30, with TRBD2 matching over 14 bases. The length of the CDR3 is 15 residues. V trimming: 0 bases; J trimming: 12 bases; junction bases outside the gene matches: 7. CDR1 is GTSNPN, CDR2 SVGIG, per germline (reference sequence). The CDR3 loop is CAWSVTTSGREGQFF. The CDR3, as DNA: TGTGCCTGGAGTGTAACGACTAGCGGGAGGGAGGGGCAGTTCTTC.

CDR3: CASSLDPPGQGGEAFF. The CDR3 DNA sequence: TGCGCCAGCAGCTTGGACCCCCCGGGACAAGGGGGTGAAGCTTTCTTT. This rearrangement joins TRBV5-1 to TRBJ1-1, with a tentative D call TRBD1 (6 bases). Trimming removed 0 bases at V and 7 bases at J, with 19 bases between. Germline V lookup: CDR1 SGHRS, CDR2 YFSETQ. This CDR3 spans 16 amino acids.

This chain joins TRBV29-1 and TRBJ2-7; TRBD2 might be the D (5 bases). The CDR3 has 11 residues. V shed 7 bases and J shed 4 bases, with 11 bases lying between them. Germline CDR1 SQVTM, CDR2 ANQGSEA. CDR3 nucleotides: TGCAGCGCACGGACTCATTACGAGCAGTACTTC. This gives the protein CSARTHYEQYF.

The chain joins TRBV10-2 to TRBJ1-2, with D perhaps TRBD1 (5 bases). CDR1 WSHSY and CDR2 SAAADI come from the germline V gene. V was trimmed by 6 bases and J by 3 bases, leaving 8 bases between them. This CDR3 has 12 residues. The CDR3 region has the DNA TGCGCCAGCAGCAGGGATGACTATGGCTACACCTTC. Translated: CASSRDDYGYTF.

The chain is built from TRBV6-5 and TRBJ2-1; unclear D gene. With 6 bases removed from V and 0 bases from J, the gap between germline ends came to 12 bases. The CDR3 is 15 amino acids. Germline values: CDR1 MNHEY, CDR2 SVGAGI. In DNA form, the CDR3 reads TGTGCCAGCAGCTCCGACACGAGCTCCTACAATGAGCAGTTCTTC. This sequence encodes CASSSDTSSYNEQFF.

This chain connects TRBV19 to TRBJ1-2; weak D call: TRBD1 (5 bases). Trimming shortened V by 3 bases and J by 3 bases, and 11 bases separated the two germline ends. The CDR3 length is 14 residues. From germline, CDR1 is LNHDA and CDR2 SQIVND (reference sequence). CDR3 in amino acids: CASSITGSHYGYTF. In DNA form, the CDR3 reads TGTGCCAGTAGTATCACAGGTAGCCACTATGGCTACACCTTC.

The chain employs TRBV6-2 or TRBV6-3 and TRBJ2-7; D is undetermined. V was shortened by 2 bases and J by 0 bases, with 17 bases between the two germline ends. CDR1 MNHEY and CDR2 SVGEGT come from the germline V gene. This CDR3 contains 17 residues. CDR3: CASSYETFGNFSYEQYF. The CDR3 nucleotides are TGTGCCAGCAGTTACGAGACTTTCGGTAACTTCTCCTACGAGCAGTACTTC.

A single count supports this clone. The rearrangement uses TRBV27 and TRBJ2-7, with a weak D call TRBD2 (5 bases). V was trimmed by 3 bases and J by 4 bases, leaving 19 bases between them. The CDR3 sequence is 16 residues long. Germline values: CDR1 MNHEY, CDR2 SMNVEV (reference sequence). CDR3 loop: CASSLKWASSSYEQYF. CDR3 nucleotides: TGTGCCAGCAGTTTGAAGTGGGCTAGCTCCTCTTACGAGCAGTACTTC.

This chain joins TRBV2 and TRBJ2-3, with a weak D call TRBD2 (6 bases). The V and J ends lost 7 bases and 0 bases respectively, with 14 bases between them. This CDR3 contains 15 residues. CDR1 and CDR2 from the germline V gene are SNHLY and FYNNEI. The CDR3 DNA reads TGTGCCAGCACCCTAAGGAGGGCTAGCACAGATACGCAGTATTTT. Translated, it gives CASTLRRASTDTQYF.

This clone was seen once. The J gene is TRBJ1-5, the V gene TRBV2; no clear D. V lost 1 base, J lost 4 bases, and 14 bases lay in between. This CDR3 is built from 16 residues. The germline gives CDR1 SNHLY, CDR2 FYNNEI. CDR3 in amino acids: CASSEGGGIANQPQHF. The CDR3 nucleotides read TGTGCCAGCAGTGAAGGGGGAGGGATCGCTAATCAGCCCCAGCATTTT.

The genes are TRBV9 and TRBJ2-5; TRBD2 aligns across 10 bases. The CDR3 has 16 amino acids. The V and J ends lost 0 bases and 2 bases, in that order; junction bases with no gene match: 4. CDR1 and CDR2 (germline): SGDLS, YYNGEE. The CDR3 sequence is CASSVGRAGGQETQYF. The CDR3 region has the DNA TGTGCCAGCAGCGTAGGCCGAGCGGGGGGGCAAGAGACCCAGTACTTC. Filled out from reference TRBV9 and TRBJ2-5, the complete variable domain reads DSGVTQTPKHLITATGQRVTLRCSPRSGDLSVYWYQQSLDQGLQFLIQYYNGEERAKGNILERFSAQQFPDLHSELNLSSLELGDSALYFCASSVGRAGGQETQYFGPGTRLLVL.

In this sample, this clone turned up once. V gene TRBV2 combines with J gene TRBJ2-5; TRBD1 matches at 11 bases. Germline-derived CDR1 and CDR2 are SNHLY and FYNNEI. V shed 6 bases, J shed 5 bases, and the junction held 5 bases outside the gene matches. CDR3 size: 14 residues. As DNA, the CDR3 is TGTGCCAGCAGGAGGACAGGGGGCTATGAGACCCAGTACTTC. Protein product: CASRRTGGYETQYF.